Listed below are T cell receptor beta chains from one sample, sequenced in a study of T cells after posttransplantation cyclophosphamide. Clones were read by immunoSEQ multiplex PCR, and TCRdb kept only the in-frame ones, dropping some. There are over 10,000 clones in the sample, none observed a single time. Sequenced here: PBMCs, sampled after allogeneic stem cell transplant with posttransplant cyclophosphamide. The receptors come from a female patient aged 40-50 years who received an allogeneic stem cell transplant from an unrelated donor, was CMV-positive, and had acute GVHD only. The graft donor may have given rise to some T cells. CDR3s include the opening cysteine and the closing phenylalanine or tryptophan. A D gene is named only where the DNA matches it firmly. The size entry is marked missing in some rows and otherwise reads once, few, many or a size class.

V,J,D,size,CDR3,DNA
TRBV7-2,TRBJ2-5,TRBD2,NA,CASSPRLAGGGETQYF,TGTGCCAGCAGCCCCCGACTAGCGGGAGGCGGGGAGACCCAGTACTTC
TRBV28,TRBJ2-1,TRBD2,few,CASSFPGTSEHNEQFF,TGTGCCAGCAGTTTCCCCGGGACTAGTGAACACAATGAGCAGTTCTTC
TRBV7-9,TRBJ1-2,TRBD1,NA,CASSLTRRGNYGYTF,TGTGCCAGCAGCTTGACACGCAGGGGGAACTATGGCTACACCTTC
TRBV6-5,TRBJ2-1,NA,many,CASSYHHTYNEQFF,TGTGCCAGCAGTTACCACCACACATACAATGAGCAGTTCTTC
TRBV27,TRBJ1-1,NA,many,CASSSRWGRKNTEAFF,TGTGCCAGCAGTTCCCGGTGGGGGAGGAAGAACACTGAAGCTTTCTTT
TRBV6-5,TRBJ2-1,TRBD2,many,CASSYLLAGESEQFF,TGTGCCAGCAGTTACTTACTAGCGGGAGAATCTGAGCAGTTCTTC
TRBV2,TRBJ2-5,NA,many,CASSGGPPGETQYF,TGTGCCAGCAGTGGCGGCCCCCCAGGGGAGACCCAGTACTTC
TRBV30,TRBJ1-5,NA,many,CAWSPGGEGQAQHF,TGTGCCTGGAGCCCGGGGGGGGAAGGTCAGGCCCAGCATTTT
TRBV19,TRBJ2-2,TRBD2,few,CASSIWLAGGGELFF,TGTGCCAGTAGTATTTGGCTAGCGGGCGGCGGGGAGCTGTTTTTT
TRBV4-2,TRBJ2-1,TRBD2,NA,CASSSHRGTSNEQFF,TGTGCCAGCAGCTCTCATAGAGGGACTAGCAATGAGCAGTTCTTC
TRBV6-6,TRBJ2-4,NA,many,CASSIRGANRNIQYF,TGTGCCAGCAGTATCAGGGGGGCTAACAGAAACATTCAGTACTTC
TRBV7-9,TRBJ2-3,NA,many,CASSPRRDSRYTDTQYF,TGTGCCAGCAGCCCCCGGAGGGACAGCAGATACACAGATACGCAGTATTTT
TRBV13,TRBJ2-1,NA,NA,CASSWGLRNEQFF,TGTGCCAGCAGCTGGGGACTTAGAAATGAGCAGTTCTTC
TRBV9,TRBJ2-2,NA,NA,CASSVGAGRTGELFF,TGTGCCAGCAGCGTAGGGGCGGGTAGGACCGGGGAGCTGTTTTTT
TRBV5-4,TRBJ1-4,TRBD1,many,CASSFRQGATNEKLFF,TGTGCCAGCAGCTTTCGACAGGGGGCAACTAATGAAAAACTGTTTTTT
TRBV5-4,TRBJ2-3,NA,many,CASSLGAGWADTQYF,TGTGCCAGCAGCTTGGGGGCAGGGTGGGCAGATACGCAGTATTTT
TRBV2,TRBJ2-3,NA,few,CASSEGGTDTQYF,TGTGCCAGCAGTGAGGGCGGCACAGATACGCAGTATTTT
TRBV7-2,TRBJ2-3,TRBD2,few,CASSLQSGASSTDTQYF,TGTGCCAGCAGCTTACAGAGCGGGGCCTCTAGCACAGATACGCAGTATTTT
TRBV5-3,TRBJ2-5,NA,NA,CARSLLPGEETQYF,TGTGCCAGAAGCTTGCTTCCGGGGGAAGAGACCCAGTACTTC
TRBV6-6,TRBJ1-2,NA,many,CASSYEAGYYGYTF,TGTGCCAGCAGTTACGAGGCGGGGTACTATGGCTACACCTTC
TRBV7-8,TRBJ1-5,TRBD1,NA,CASSRRDRGPGGPQHF,TGTGCCAGCAGCCGCCGGGACAGGGGCCCGGGGGGGCCCCAGCATTTT
TRBV19,TRBJ1-2,TRBD1,many,CASSPDRLYGYTF,TGTGCCAGTAGTCCGGACAGGCTCTATGGCTACACCTTC
TRBV7-2,TRBJ1-2,NA,NA,CASSLLPPTANYGYTF,TGTGCCAGCAGCTTACTGCCCCCTACAGCTAACTATGGCTACACCTTC
TRBV6-5,TRBJ1-6,NA,many,CASSHRESVSPLHF,TGTGCCAGCAGTCACAGGGAGAGTGTTTCACCCCTCCACTTT
TRBV7-2,TRBJ2-2,NA,few,CASSFSGQTGELFF,TGTGCCAGCAGCTTCTCAGGGCAAACCGGGGAGCTGTTTTTT
TRBV18,TRBJ2-3,TRBD2,NA,CASSPPLAGGTDTQYF,TGTGCCAGCTCACCACCGCTAGCGGGAGGAACAGATACGCAGTATTTT
TRBV28,TRBJ2-1,TRBD1,few,CASSSAGTGKNEQFF,TGTGCCAGCAGTTCTGCCGGGACAGGGAAAAATGAGCAGTTCTTC
TRBV2,TRBJ1-2,TRBD1,few,CASAKGTGGGGGYTF,TGTGCCAGCGCGAAAGGGACAGGTGGGGGGGGCGGCTACACCTTC
TRBV14,TRBJ2-3,TRBD2,few,CASSQHAGGLPDTQYF,TGTGCCAGCAGCCAACACGCGGGGGGCCTGCCGGATACGCAGTATTTT
TRBV30,TRBJ1-1,NA,many,CAWAGNTEAFF,TGTGCCTGGGCCGGGAACACTGAAGCTTTCTTT
TRBV7-9,TRBJ1-5,NA,many,CASSLDTGRGGNQPQHF,TGTGCCAGCAGCTTAGACACAGGGAGGGGAGGAAATCAGCCCCAGCATTTT
TRBV7-9,TRBJ2-3,TRBD1,hyperexpanded,CASSLGGTGYTDTQYF,TGTGCCAGCAGCTTAGGGGGGACAGGGTACACAGATACGCAGTATTTT
TRBV2,TRBJ2-2,NA,many,CASSGSYAGTGELFF,TGTGCCAGCAGTGGGTCTTACGCGGGGACCGGGGAGCTGTTTTTT
TRBV7-6,TRBJ2-7,NA,many,CASSSDGRGREQYF,TGTGCCAGCAGTTCAGACGGGAGAGGGAGGGAGCAGTACTTC
TRBV5-5,TRBJ1-5,NA,many,CASSLVPGSGQPQHF,TGTGCCAGCAGCTTGGTCCCGGGCAGCGGTCAGCCCCAGCATTTT
TRBV5-1,TRBJ1-1,NA,few,CASSLAVGGGSTEAFF,TGCGCCAGCAGCTTGGCCGTGGGGGGAGGAAGCACTGAAGCTTTCTTT
TRBV6-1,TRBJ1-3,NA,many,CASTVHRISGNTIYF,TGTGCCAGCACCGTTCACAGAATCTCTGGAAACACCATATATTTT
TRBV4-3,TRBJ2-1,NA,few,CASSPRIYNEQFF,TGCGCCAGCAGCCCTCGTATCTACAATGAGCAGTTCTTC
TRBV4-1,TRBJ2-1,TRBD2,NA,CASALNSGSSNEQFF,TGCGCCAGCGCCTTGAACAGCGGGAGTTCTAATGAGCAGTTCTTC
TRBV25-1,TRBJ2-2,TRBD1,NA,CASTGTGGPGELFF,TGTGCCAGCACCGGGACAGGGGGCCCCGGGGAGCTGTTTTTT